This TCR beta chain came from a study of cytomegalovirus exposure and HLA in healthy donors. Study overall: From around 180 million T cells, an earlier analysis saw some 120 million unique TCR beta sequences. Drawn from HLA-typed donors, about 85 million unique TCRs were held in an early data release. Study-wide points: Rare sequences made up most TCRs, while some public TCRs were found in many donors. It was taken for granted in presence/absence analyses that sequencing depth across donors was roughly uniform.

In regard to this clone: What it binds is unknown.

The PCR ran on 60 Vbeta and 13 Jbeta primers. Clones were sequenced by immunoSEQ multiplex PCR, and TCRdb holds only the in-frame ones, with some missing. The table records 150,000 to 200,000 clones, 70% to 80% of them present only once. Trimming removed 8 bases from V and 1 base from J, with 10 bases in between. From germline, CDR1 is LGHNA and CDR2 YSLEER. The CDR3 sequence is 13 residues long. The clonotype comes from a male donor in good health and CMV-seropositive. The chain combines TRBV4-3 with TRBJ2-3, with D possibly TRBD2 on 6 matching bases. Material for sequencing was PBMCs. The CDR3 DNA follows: TGCGCCAGCTCTCCTAGCGGCACAGATACGCAGTATTTT. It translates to CASSPSGTDTQYF.